The 9 T cell receptor beta chains given below trace back to one sample, sequenced in a study of blood T cell repertoires in COVID-19. Profiling relied on immunoSEQ multiplex PCR, and the TCRdb table lists in-frame clones only, not all of them. There are about 64,000 clones in the sample; roughly 82% occur only once, and 5.3% lies in the top ten. The sample taken for sequencing was peripheral blood. These TCRs come from a human donor in a cohort sampled during active COVID-19.

The chain uses TRBV2 and TRBJ1-1; TRBD1 agrees at 7 bases. CDR1 and CDR2 from the germline V gene are SNHLY and FYNNEI. Losses at the gene ends were 4 bases for V and 6 bases for J; bases not matched to a gene: 2. CDR3 size: 12 residues. DNA of the CDR3: TGTGCCAGCAGTGCTGGGACAGCTGAAGCTTTCTTT. Its translation: CASSAGTAEAFF.

The chain is built from TRBV5-6 and TRBJ2-2, with D possibly TRBD2 on 5 matching bases. Germline CDR1 SGHDT, CDR2 YYEEEE. Trimming pared 4 bases from V and 0 bases from J, leaving 10 bases between. The CDR3 runs 15 residues. CDR3 DNA: TGTGCCAGCAGCGGCCGGGGATCGAACACCGGGGAGCTGTTTTTT. This gives the protein CASSGRGSNTGELFF.

The V and J genes are TRBV19 and TRBJ1-3; a weak D match, TRBD1 (5 bases). Germline assignment: CDR1 LNHDA and CDR2 SQIVND (reference sequence). CDR3 length equals 15 residues. V dropped 5 bases and J dropped 2 bases, with 13 bases sitting between them. This CDR3 reads CASSLQDTAGNTIYF. As DNA, the CDR3 is TGTGCCAGTAGTCTCCAGGACACGGCTGGAAACACCATATATTTT.

The chain carries TRBV25-1 and TRBJ1-4, with D possibly TRBD1 on 5 matching bases. This CDR3 comprises 13 residues. V dropped 7 bases and J dropped 3 bases, with 9 bases sitting between them. The germline CDR1 and CDR2 sequences are MGHDK and SYGVNS. The CDR3 is CASNRGPNEKLFF. For the CDR3, the DNA is TGTGCCAGCAATAGGGGCCCTAATGAAAAACTGTTTTTT.

This clone was seen a single time. The chain links TRBV28 to TRBJ1-2, with 7 bases lining up with TRBD1. Germline assignment: CDR1 MDHEN and CDR2 SYDVKM. V lost 5 bases and J lost 4; bases outside the gene matches: 10. The CDR3 covers 15 residues. In DNA form, the CDR3 reads TGTGCCAGCAGTCCCCGTGGAGGGGGCGGCTATGGCTACACCTTC. As protein: CASSPRGGGGYGYTF.

The J gene is TRBJ1-2, the V gene TRBV5-1; a weak D match, TRBD1 (5 bases). This CDR3 region has 13 residues. V shed 4 bases and J shed 5 bases, with 12 bases lying between them. Germline V gene lookup returns CDR1 SGHRS and CDR2 YFSETQ. CDR3 amino acids: CASSPLGVYGYTF. CDR3 sequence (DNA): TGCGCCAGCAGCCCCCTAGGGGTATATGGCTACACCTTC.

The chain carries TRBV6-6 and TRBJ1-1, with 7 bases that match TRBD1. The CDR3 covers 14 residues. V lost 2 bases and J lost 7; bases outside the gene matches: 7. From germline, CDR1 is MNHNY and CDR2 SVGAGI (reference sequence). The CDR3 spells CASSYHRGVVEAFF. CDR3 DNA sequence: TGTGCCAGCAGTTACCACAGGGGAGTAGTTGAAGCTTTCTTT.

The chain is built from TRBV30 and TRBJ1-1; perhaps TRBD1 as D (5 bases). V lost 1 base and J lost 0, with 15 bases in between. Per the germline V gene, CDR1 is GTSNPN and CDR2 is SVGIG (reference sequence). The CDR3 consists of 16 residues. The CDR3 sequence is CAWSDVRGPMNTEAFF. CDR3 coding DNA: TGTGCCTGGAGTGATGTAAGGGGCCCGATGAACACTGAAGCTTTCTTT. The full variable domain, rest sourced from reference TRBV30 and TRBJ1-1, is SQTIHQWPATLVQPVGSPLSLECTVEGTSNPNLYWYRQAAGRGLQLLFYSVGIGQISSEVPQNLSASRPQDRQFILSSKKLLLSDSGFYLCAWSDVRGPMNTEAFFGQGTRLTVV.

The chain joins TRBV6-2 or TRBV6-3 to TRBJ1-2; perhaps TRBD1 as D (5 bases). Deletions cut 4 bases from V and 5 bases from J, with 20 bases between. The CDR3 has 16 residues. Germline V gene lookup returns CDR1 MNHEY and CDR2 SVGEGT. The CDR3 DNA reads as TGTGCCAGCAGTTCACCAGCTCGGACATCACAATATGGCTACACCTTC. Its translation is CASSSPARTSQYGYTF.